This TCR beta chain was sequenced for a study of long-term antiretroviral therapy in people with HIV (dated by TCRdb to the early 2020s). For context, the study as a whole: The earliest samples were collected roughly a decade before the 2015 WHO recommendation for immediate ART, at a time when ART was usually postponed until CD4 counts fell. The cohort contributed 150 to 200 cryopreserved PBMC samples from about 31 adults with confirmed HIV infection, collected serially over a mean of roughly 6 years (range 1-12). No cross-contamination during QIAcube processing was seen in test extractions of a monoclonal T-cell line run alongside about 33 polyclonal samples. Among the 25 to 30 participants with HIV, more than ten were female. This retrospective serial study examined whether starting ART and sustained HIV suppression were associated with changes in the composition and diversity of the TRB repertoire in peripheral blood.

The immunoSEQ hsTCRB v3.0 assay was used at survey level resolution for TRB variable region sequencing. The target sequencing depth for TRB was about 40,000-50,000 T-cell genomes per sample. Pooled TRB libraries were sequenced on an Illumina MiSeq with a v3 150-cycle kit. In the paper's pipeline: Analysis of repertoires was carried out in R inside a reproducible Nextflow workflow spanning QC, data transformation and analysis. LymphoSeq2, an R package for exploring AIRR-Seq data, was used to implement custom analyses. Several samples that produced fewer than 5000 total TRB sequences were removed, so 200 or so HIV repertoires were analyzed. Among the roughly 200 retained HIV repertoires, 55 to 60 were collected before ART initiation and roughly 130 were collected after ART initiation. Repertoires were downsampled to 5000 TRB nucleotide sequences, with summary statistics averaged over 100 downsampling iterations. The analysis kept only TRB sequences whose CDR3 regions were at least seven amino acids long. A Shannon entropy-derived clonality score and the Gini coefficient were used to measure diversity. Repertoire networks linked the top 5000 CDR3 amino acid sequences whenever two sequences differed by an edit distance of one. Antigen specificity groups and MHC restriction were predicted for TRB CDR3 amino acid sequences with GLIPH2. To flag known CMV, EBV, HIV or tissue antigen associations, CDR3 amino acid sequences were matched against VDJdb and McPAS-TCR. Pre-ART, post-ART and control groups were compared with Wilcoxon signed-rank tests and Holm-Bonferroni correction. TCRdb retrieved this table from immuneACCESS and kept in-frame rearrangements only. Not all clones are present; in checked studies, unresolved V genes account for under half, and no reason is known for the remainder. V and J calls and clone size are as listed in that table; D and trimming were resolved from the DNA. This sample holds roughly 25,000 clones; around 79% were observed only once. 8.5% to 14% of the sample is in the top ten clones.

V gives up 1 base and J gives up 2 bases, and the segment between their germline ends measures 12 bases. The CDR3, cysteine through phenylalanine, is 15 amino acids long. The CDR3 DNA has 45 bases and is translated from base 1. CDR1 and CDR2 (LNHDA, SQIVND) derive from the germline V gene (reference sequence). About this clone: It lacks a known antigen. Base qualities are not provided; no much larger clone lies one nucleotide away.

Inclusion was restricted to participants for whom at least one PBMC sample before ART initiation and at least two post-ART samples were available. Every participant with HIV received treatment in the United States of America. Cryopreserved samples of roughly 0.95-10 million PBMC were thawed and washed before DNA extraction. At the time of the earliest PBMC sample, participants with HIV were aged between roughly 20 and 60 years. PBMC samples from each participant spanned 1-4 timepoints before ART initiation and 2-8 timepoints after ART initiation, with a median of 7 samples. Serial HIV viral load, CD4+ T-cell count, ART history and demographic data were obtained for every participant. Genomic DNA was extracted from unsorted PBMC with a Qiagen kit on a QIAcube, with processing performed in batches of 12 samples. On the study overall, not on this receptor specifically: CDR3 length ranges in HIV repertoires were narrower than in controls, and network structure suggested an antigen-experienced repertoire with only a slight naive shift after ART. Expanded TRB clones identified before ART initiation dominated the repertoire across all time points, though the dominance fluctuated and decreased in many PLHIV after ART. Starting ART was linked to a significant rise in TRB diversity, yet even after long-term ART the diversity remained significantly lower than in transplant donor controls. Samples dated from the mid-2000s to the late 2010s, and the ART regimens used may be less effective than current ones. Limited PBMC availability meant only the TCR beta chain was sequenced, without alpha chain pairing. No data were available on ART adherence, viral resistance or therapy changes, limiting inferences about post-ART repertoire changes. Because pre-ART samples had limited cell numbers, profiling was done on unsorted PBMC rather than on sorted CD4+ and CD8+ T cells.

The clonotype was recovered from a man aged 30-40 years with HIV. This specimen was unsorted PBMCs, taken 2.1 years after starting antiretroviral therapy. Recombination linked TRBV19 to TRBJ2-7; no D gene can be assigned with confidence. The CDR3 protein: CASSIAPVDTYEQYF. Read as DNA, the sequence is TGTGCCAGTAGTATAGCGCCAGTTGATACCTACGAGCAGTACTTC.